This TCR beta chain was profiled in a study of Ad26.COV2.S vaccination and SARS-CoV-2 variants (dated by TCRdb to about 2021). Study-wide context: Donors in the vaccine arm were drawn from COV1001, a phase I-IIa trial of Ad26.COV2.S in healthy adults that was multicentre, randomized, double-blind and placebo-controlled. Ad26.COV2.S was administered intramuscularly at 5 x 10^10 or 1 x 10^11 viral particles, either as a single shot or as two shots given 56 days apart. Sequencing of the TCRbeta repertoire served to evaluate the specificity and breadth of SARS-CoV-2-reactive T cell receptors following Ad26.COV2.S vaccination. A total of around 32 samples were included in the TCR-sequenced set, comprising 19 Ad26.COV2.S vaccine recipients, 5 placebo recipients and 8 SARS-CoV-2 convalescent individuals. Trial participants were randomized into five groups of five, in which low-dose or high-dose Ad26.COV2.S was given once or twice, or placebo was given on both occasions. Blinding of investigators to trial group allocation was maintained during experiments and outcome assessment.

Study-level results and caveats: Compared with placebo recipients, Ad26.COV2.S recipients showed higher spike-specific TCR breadth (P = 0.0014). After vaccination, substantial breadth of spike-specific CD8+ and CD4+ T cell responses was reported. It was noted by the authors that total T cell responses may have been underestimated by the TCR breadth and depth analyses. Vaccine and placebo recipients had comparable non-spike TCR breadth, which fits with the vaccine containing only spike. Comparing responses between vaccine doses or regimens was not something the study was powered to do.

A word on this clone: This receptor's antigen is unknown. No qualities accompany the bases; no much larger clone lies one base away.

The immunoSEQ Assay was used to sequence TCRbeta CDR3 regions. After extraction, genomic DNA underwent amplification by bias-controlled multiplex PCR, followed by high-throughput sequencing. In the source study's methods: To quantify the absolute abundance of every unique TCRbeta CDR3 region, sequences were collapsed and filtered. T cell fraction was estimated by normalization of TCRbeta template counts to usable DNA, with usable DNA being measured through amplification of reference genes present in all nucleated cells. Repertoire TCRs were annotated as SARS-CoV-2-specific by exact matching of V gene, CDR3 amino acid sequence and J gene to a known reactive TCR set. MIRA supplied the reference SARS-CoV-2 TCR set, which was filtered for enrichment in COVID-19-positive ImmuneCODE repertoires so that public or cross-reactive TCRs were removed. Based on the MIRA antigens, annotated TCRs were further analysed at the level of specific ORF or position within ORF. Depth was the summed frequency of annotated unique rearrangements, while breadth was defined as annotated unique rearrangements over total unique productive rearrangements. TCR breadth was compared between groups using two-sided Wilcoxon rank-sum tests. In its TCRdb copy, this immuneACCESS table keeps in-frame sequences only and misses some clones. Where compared with another copy, unresolved V genes explain less than half of these, and the others have no known cause. The V and J calls and clone size come from that table; D and trimming were worked out from the DNA. The table for this sample lists hundreds of thousands of clones; 75% to 95% of them were counted only once. The ten largest clones take up roughly an eighth of the sample.

Reading the label with the study, this specimen's treatment or condition is: some 20 received Ad26.COV2.S at low or high dose, single or two shots; roughly five received placebo; per-sample allocation not given. For vaccine and placebo recipients, the sequenced repertoires came from samples collected on day 63 after the first injection. Between 29 July and 7 August 2020, Cohort 1b enrolled around 24 adults aged 18-55 years at one site in Boston, USA. Ad26.COV2.S was a replication-incompetent adenovirus type 26 vector that expressed a prefusion-stabilized SARS-CoV-2 spike protein derived from the original Wuhan strain. Counted from cysteine to phenylalanine, this CDR3 has 17 amino acids. Solely the CDR3 DNA is kept, with 51 bases framed from the first base. Per the germline V gene, ENHRY is the CDR1 and SYGVKD is the CDR2. Trimmed from V: 0 bases; trimmed from J: 6 bases; junction bases lacking a gene match: 4.

This chain is built from TRBV10-3 and TRBJ2-1; TRBD2 matches 14 bases in the middle. The specimen was peripheral blood, collected in a trial of Ad26.COV2.S vaccine versus placebo. The receptor was isolated from a person aged 18-65 years who received the Ad26.COV2.S COVID-19 vaccine or a placebo. The DNA is TGTGCCATCAGTGAGTCGCTGGGGACTAGCGGGAGCAATGAGCAGTTCTTC. Its protein product is CAISESLGTSGSNEQFF.